The next 20 T cell receptor beta chains were all read from a single sample in a study of beta chain features in type 1 diabetes. Antigens for these TCRs are unknown. Of the isolated RNA, all was reverse transcribed, and so the sequenced material was expressed TCRB transcripts. Assay used: immunoSEQ multiplex PCR; TCRdb lists only in-frame clones, some missing. The sample holds about 230,000 clones, 16% seen once. The study, taken as a whole, reports: Across all four CD4+ subsets, people with type 1 diabetes showed modestly shorter TCRB CDR3s.

What was sequenced was naive CD4+ T cells from blood. The source of these receptors is a man aged 25 to 45 with type 1 diabetes.

This clone was counted only a few times. This chain links TRBV7-8 with TRBJ2-1; 8 nucleotides line up with TRBD2. The length of the CDR3 is 16 residues. Trimming took 2 bases from V and 5 from J; bases not matched to a gene: 8. Germline V gene lookup returns CDR1 SGHVS and CDR2 FQNEAQ. Written as DNA, the CDR3 is TGTGCCAGCAGCTTACGAGGGTCGGGAGGGAACAATGAGCAGTTCTTC. It yields the protein CASSLRGSGGNNEQFF. Drawing the rest from reference TRBV7-8 and TRBJ2-1, the complete variable domain is GAGVSQSPRYKVAKRGQDVALRCDPISGHVSLFWYQQALGQGPEFLTYFQNEAQLDKSGLPSDRFFAERPEGSVSTLKIQRTQQEDSAVYLCASSLRGSGGNNEQFFGPGTRLTVL.

For the CDR3, the DNA is TGTGCCAGCAGTTCATATGGGGAGGATAATGAGCAGTTCTTC. The encoded protein is CASSSYGEDNEQFF. This chain joins TRBV28 and TRBJ2-1, with D possibly matching TRBD2 (6 bases). The CDR3 extends over 14 amino acids. The V end was cut by 4 bases, the J end by 7 bases, with 14 bases between. Looked up from germline, CDR1 is MDHEN and CDR2 is SYDVKM.

This clone has only a few counts. J is TRBJ2-7 and V is TRBV4-3, with D possibly matching TRBD1 (5 bases). This CDR3 has 15 residues. Trimming pared 0 bases from V and 3 bases from J, leaving 12 bases between. CDR1 is LGHNA and CDR2 is YSLEER in the germline V gene. CDR3 coding DNA: TGCGCCAGCAGCCAAGAAGGCAGGGCAGGCTACGAGCAGTACTTC. Translation: CASSQEGRAGYEQYF.

This clone has just a few counts. This chain connects TRBV30 to TRBJ2-3; TRBD2 aligns across 8 bases. The CDR3 runs 15 residues. CDR1 GTSNPN and CDR2 SVGIG come from the germline V gene (reference sequence). Unmatched junction bases numbered 4, after V lost 1 base and J lost 1 base. CDR3 sequence: CAWSGQTSGTDTQYF. The CDR3 DNA follows: TGTGCCTGGAGTGGCCAGACTAGCGGCACAGATACGCAGTATTTT.

V usage is TRBV7-2 and J usage is TRBJ1-2; 10 positions agree with TRBD1. Germline trimming cut 5 bases from V and 6 bases from J; bases unmatched to any gene: 9. CDR1 SGHTA and CDR2 FQGNSA come from the germline V gene. The CDR3 extends over 15 amino acids. The CDR3 loop reads CASSPYRQGANGYTF. CDR3 in DNA: TGTGCCAGCAGCCCCTACCGACAGGGGGCCAATGGCTACACCTTC.

This clone was recorded a few times. The J gene is TRBJ2-1, the V gene TRBV29-1, with 11 bases identical to TRBD2. V gave up 4 bases and J gave up 7 bases; unmatched junction bases: 6. This CDR3 comprises 14 residues. Per germline, CDR1 SQVTM and CDR2 ANQGSEA. CDR3 DNA: TGCAGCGTTGCCGTCGCTAGCGGGAGGAATGAGCAGTTCTTC. It is translated as CSVAVASGRNEQFF.

The CDR3 region is CATSRDSGYQETQYF. As DNA, the CDR3 is TGTGCCACCAGCAGAGATTCGGGGTACCAAGAGACCCAGTACTTC. This rearrangement joins TRBV15 to TRBJ2-5; tentatively, D is TRBD2 (5 bases). Germline CDR1 and CDR2: LNHNV and YYDKDF (reference sequence). This CDR3 comprises 15 residues. V was cut by 0 bases and J by 0 bases, with 8 bases left in between.

This clone was observed a handful of times. The chain has TRBV10-1 and TRBJ2-1; no clear D gene. This CDR3 contains 14 residues. Germline V gives CDR1 WNHNN, CDR2 SYGVQD (reference sequence). V was shortened by 4 bases and J by 10 bases, with 17 bases between the two germline ends. This chain's CDR3 is CASSGRLGASEQFF. Here the CDR3 DNA reads TGCGCCAGCAGTGGACGACTTGGAGCCAGCGAGCAGTTCTTC.

The rearrangement uses TRBV10-3 and TRBJ2-6; 8 positions agree with TRBD1. Germline values: CDR1 ENHRY, CDR2 SYGVKD. Trimming at V came to 6 bases and at J to 4 bases, leaving 5 bases not matched to a gene. The CDR3 spans 15 residues. Here the CDR3 reads CAIRRQGAGANVLTF. CDR3 nucleotides: TGTGCCATCAGACGCCAGGGGGCAGGGGCCAACGTCCTGACTTTC.

This clone turned up a few times. The CDR3 sequence is CASSSYRVGNEQFF. The CDR3 DNA follows: TGTGCCAGCAGCTCCTACAGGGTTGGCAATGAGCAGTTCTTC. This rearrangement joins TRBV7-2 to TRBJ2-1, with a weak D call TRBD1 (6 bases). V lost 4 bases, J lost 6 bases, and 13 bases lay in between. Germline V CDR1 and CDR2: SGHTA, FQGNSA. CDR3 length equals 14 residues. The variable domain in full, with the rest retrieved from reference TRBV7-2 and TRBJ2-1, is GAGVSQSPSNKVTEKGKDVELRCDPISGHTALYWYRQSLGQGLEFLIYFQGNSAPDKSGLPSDRFSAERTGGSVSTLTIQRTQQEDSAVYLCASSSYRVGNEQFFGPGTRLTVL.

The rearrangement uses TRBV7-9 and TRBJ2-7; 9 nucleotides line up with TRBD1. Germline V gene data show CDR1 as SEHNR and CDR2 as FQNEAQ (reference sequence). With 5 bases clipped from V and 2 bases from J, the junction kept 7 bases outside the gene matches. The CDR3 sequence is 15 residues long. CDR3 sequence (DNA): TGTGCCAGCAGCCGGGGGACAGGGAGTCCCTACGAGCAGTACTTC. Residues: CASSRGTGSPYEQYF. Complete variable domain (other parts from reference TRBV7-9 and TRBJ2-7): DTGVSQNPRHKITKRGQNVTFRCDPISEHNRLYWYRQTLGQGPEFLTYFQNEAQLEKSRLLSDRFSAERPKGSFSTLEIQRTEQGDSAMYLCASSRGTGSPYEQYFGPGTRLTVT.

This clone has just a few counts. This sequence joins TRBV7-2 and TRBJ1-4, with TRBD1 identical over 9 bases. Looked up from germline, CDR1 is SGHTA and CDR2 is FQGNSA. The CDR3 is 14 amino acids. Trimming removed 6 bases from V and 8 bases from J; junction bases left unmatched: 7. This chain's CDR3 is CASSAGQGGEKLFF. The CDR3 DNA follows: TGTGCCAGCAGTGCGGGACAGGGTGGGGAAAAACTGTTTTTT.

The CDR3 sequence is CASGWLGSGNTIYF. The CDR3 bases are TGTGCCAGCGGATGGTTAGGATCTGGAAACACCATATATTTT. The chain links TRBV7-2 to TRBJ1-3; D is uncertain. CDR3 length: 14 residues. V was shortened by 8 bases and J by 1 base, with 12 bases between the two germline ends. Germline lookup yields CDR1 SGHTA and CDR2 FQGNSA.

The chain uses TRBV7-2 and TRBJ2-3, with D perhaps TRBD2 (6 bases). The germline CDR1 and CDR2 sequences are SGHTA and FQGNSA. This CDR3 has 13 amino acids. The germline V and J ends were trimmed by 3 bases and 5 bases, with 9 bases remaining between them. The CDR3 protein is CASSFTGVDTQYF. Here the CDR3 DNA reads TGTGCCAGCAGCTTTACGGGAGTAGATACGCAGTATTTT.

The chain joins TRBV29-1 to TRBJ2-2; 9 bases agree with TRBD1. V was pared by 6 bases and J by 8 bases, with 13 bases of the junction left unmatched. The CDR3 has 15 residues. Germline-derived CDR1 and CDR2 are SQVTM and ANQGSEA. CDR3 protein: CSVASGTGRPGELFF. The CDR3 DNA follows: TGCAGCGTCGCCTCCGGGACAGGGCGTCCTGGGGAGCTGTTTTTT.

This clone turned up a few times. This chain's CDR3 is CASSPGGSSYNEQFF. The CDR3 DNA sequence: TGTGCCAGCAGCCCGGGGGGGAGCTCCTACAATGAGCAGTTCTTC. The V gene is TRBV9, the J gene TRBJ2-1; the match to TRBD2 covers 8 bases. There are 15 residues in the CDR3. Germline V CDR1 and CDR2: SGDLS, YYNGEE. The V and J ends lost 4 bases and 0 bases, in that order; junction bases with no gene match: 3.

This clone was seen more than once but under ten times. This chain uses TRBV9 with TRBJ1-1; D gene uncertain. The CDR3 spans 13 residues. The V gene's germline CDR1 is SGDLS and CDR2 YYNGEE. V shed 5 bases and J shed 4 bases, with 12 bases lying between them. CDR3 bases: TGTGCCAGCAGGGGGATCCGGGGCACTGAAGCTTTCTTT. Translated: CASRGIRGTEAFF.

This clone was detected only a few times. This rearrangement joins TRBV30 to TRBJ2-1; 9 nucleotides align to TRBD2. Germline trimming cut 2 bases from V and 5 bases from J; bases unmatched to any gene: 4. Germline V lookup: CDR1 GTSNPN, CDR2 SVGIG (reference sequence). The CDR3 has 14 amino acids. The CDR3 here is CAWSLAGTHNEQFF. In DNA form, the CDR3 reads TGTGCCTGGAGTCTAGCGGGAACCCACAATGAGCAGTTCTTC.

This clone was detected only a few times. The J gene is TRBJ2-7, the V gene TRBV5-1; a weak D match, TRBD1 (6 bases). The length of the CDR3 is 14 residues. From germline, CDR1 is SGHRS and CDR2 YFSETQ. The V end was cut by 4 bases, the J end by 2 bases, with 13 bases between. The DNA for the CDR3 is TGCGCCAGCAGCGTCAGGGGCTCTACCTACGAGCAGTACTTC. Encoded protein: CASSVRGSTYEQYF. Full variable domain (rest looked up from reference TRBV5-1 and TRBJ2-7): KAGVTQTPRYLIKTRGQQVTLSCSPISGHRSVSWYQQTPGQGLQFLFEYFSETQRNKGNFPGRFSGRQFSNSRSEMNVSTLELGDSALYLCASSVRGSTYEQYFGPGTRLTVT.

The table lists this clone with a few counts. The chain joins TRBV2 to TRBJ2-7, with a tentative D call TRBD2 (6 bases). Deletions cut 7 bases from V and 7 bases from J, with 20 bases between. The germline V gene encodes CDR1 SNHLY and CDR2 FYNNEI. The CDR3 consists of 14 residues. CDR3 sequence: CASTVGGTPGEQYF. In DNA, the CDR3 is TGTGCCAGCACGGTGGGCGGGACGCCCGGAGAGCAGTACTTC.